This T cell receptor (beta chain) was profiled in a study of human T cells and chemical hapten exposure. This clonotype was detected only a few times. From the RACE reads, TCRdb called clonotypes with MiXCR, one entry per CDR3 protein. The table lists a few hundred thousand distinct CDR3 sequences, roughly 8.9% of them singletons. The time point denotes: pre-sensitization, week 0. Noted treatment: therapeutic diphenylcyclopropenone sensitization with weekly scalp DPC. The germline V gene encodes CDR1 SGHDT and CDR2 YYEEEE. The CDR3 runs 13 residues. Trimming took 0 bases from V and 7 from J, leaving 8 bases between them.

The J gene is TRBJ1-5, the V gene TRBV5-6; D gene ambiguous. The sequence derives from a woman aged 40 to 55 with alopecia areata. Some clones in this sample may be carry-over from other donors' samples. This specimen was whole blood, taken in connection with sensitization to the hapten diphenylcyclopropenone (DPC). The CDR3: CASSLGAVQPQHF. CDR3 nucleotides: TGTGCCAGCAGCTTGGGAGCGGTACAGCCCCAGCATTTT.